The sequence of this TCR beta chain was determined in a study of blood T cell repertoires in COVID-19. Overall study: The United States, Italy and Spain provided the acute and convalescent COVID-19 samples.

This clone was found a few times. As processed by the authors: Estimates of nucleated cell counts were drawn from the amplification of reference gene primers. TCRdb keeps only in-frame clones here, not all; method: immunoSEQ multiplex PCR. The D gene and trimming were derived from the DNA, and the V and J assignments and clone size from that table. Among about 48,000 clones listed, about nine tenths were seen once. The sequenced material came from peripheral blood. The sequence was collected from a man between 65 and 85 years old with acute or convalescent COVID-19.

Written as DNA, the CDR3 is TGTGCCAGCAGCTGGGGCCGAAAGAACACTGAAGCTTTCTTT. Protein product: CASSWGRKNTEAFF. The V gene is TRBV5-5, the J gene TRBJ1-1, with D perhaps matching TRBD1 (5 bases). Looked up from germline, CDR1 is SGHKS and CDR2 is YYEKEE (reference sequence). The length of the CDR3 is 14 residues. Trimming stripped 3 bases from V and 1 base from J, with 10 bases between. The complete variable domain, with remaining parts taken from reference TRBV5-5 and TRBJ1-1, reads DAGVTQSPTHLIKTRGQQVTLRCSPISGHKSVSWYQQVLGQGPQFIFQYYEKEERGRGNFPDRFSARQFPNYSSELNVNALLLGDSALYLCASSWGRKNTEAFFGQGTRLTVV.